Following are 18 T cell receptor beta chains from one sample sequenced in a study of graft-versus-host responses after intestinal transplantation. Profiling relied on immunoSEQ multiplex PCR, and the TCRdb table lists in-frame clones only, not all of them. The sample holds more than 20,000 clones, around 85% seen once. The specimen was PBMCs, collected more than 450 days after intestinal transplant. These receptors were collected from a human patient who received an intestinal transplant, so some T cells may come from the graft donor.

V gene TRBV6-5 combines with J gene TRBJ2-7, with a tentative D call TRBD2 (6 bases). Trimming removed 8 bases at V and 7 bases at J, with 18 bases between. Germline V gene sequence: CDR1 MNHEY, CDR2 SVGAGI. CDR3 length: 13 residues. CDR3 sequence reads: CASGRTALGEQYF. In nucleotides, the CDR3 is TGTGCCAGCGGGAGGACGGCTTTAGGGGAGCAGTACTTC.

The chain employs TRBV4-2 and TRBJ2-2; no firm D call. Trimming stripped 0 bases from V and 1 base from J, with 9 bases between. The CDR3 has 16 residues. The germline CDR1 and CDR2 sequences are LGHNA and YNFKEQ. The CDR3 region has the DNA TGTGCCAGCAGCCAAGAACGCTCCTTGAACACCGGGGAGCTGTTTTTT. Translation: CASSQERSLNTGELFF.

V gene TRBV6-6 combines with J gene TRBJ2-7, with D unclear. The CDR3 has 11 amino acids. CDR1 is MNHNY, CDR2 SVGAGI, per germline (reference sequence). V was pared by 5 bases and J by 0 bases, with 2 bases between. The CDR3 nucleotides read TGTGCCAGCAGTCCCTCCTACGAGCAGTACTTC. This translates into CASSPSYEQYF.

The chain links TRBV5-1 to TRBJ1-1, with D possibly matching TRBD1 (6 bases). The V and J ends lost 3 bases and 4 bases respectively, with 16 bases between them. Looked up from germline, CDR1 is SGHRS and CDR2 is YFSETQ. CDR3 length: 15 amino acids. The DNA for the CDR3 is TGCGCCAGCAGCTCCTCGTTAGGGGGAAGCACTGAAGCTTTCTTT. Translation: CASSSSLGGSTEAFF. The full variable domain, with the rest looked up from reference TRBV5-1 and TRBJ1-1, is KAGVTQTPRYLIKTRGQQVTLSCSPISGHRSVSWYQQTPGQGLQFLFEYFSETQRNKGNFPGRFSGRQFSNSRSEMNVSTLELGDSALYLCASSSSLGGSTEAFFGQGTRLTVV.

The gene calls are TRBV5-1 and TRBJ1-2; a possible D gene is TRBD1 (5 bases). The CDR3 is 14 residues long. Trimming took 4 bases from V and 1 from J, leaving 11 bases between them. The germline V gene encodes CDR1 SGHRS and CDR2 YFSETQ. The CDR3, as DNA: TGCGCCAGCAGCCCCGGGGGGAGTAACTATGGCTACACCTTC. Its protein product is CASSPGGSNYGYTF.

This chain links TRBV6-1 with TRBJ1-1; D ambiguous. Germline V CDR1 and CDR2: MNHNS, SASEGT. The CDR3 is 14 residues long. Between the trimmed V and J ends, which lost 6 bases and 0 bases, there was a span of 11 bases. As DNA, the CDR3 is TGTGCCAGCAGCTGGGATAGGATGAACACTGAAGCTTTCTTT. Translation gives CASSWDRMNTEAFF.

V usage is TRBV6-1 and J usage is TRBJ1-5, with D hard to call. The V gene's germline CDR1 is MNHNS and CDR2 SASEGT. This CDR3 region has 11 residues. The germline V and J ends were trimmed by 10 bases and 4 bases, with 8 bases remaining between them. CDR3 protein: CATQKNQPQHF. The CDR3 bases are TGTGCCACACAGAAAAATCAGCCCCAGCATTTT.

The chain carries TRBV7-2 and TRBJ1-2; D call uncertain. Germline-derived CDR1 and CDR2 are SGHTA and FQGNSA. V was clipped by 5 bases and J by 2 bases, with 9 bases between them. The CDR3 extends over 13 amino acids. CDR3 amino acids: CASSQAVNYGYTF. The CDR3, as DNA: TGTGCCAGCAGCCAGGCTGTGAACTATGGCTACACCTTC. Supplemented by reference TRBV7-2 and TRBJ1-2, the full variable domain reads GAGVSQSPSNKVTEKGKDVELRCDPISGHTALYWYRQSLGQGLEFLIYFQGNSAPDKSGLPSDRFSAERTGGSVSTLTIQRTQQEDSAVYLCASSQAVNYGYTFGSGTRLTVV.

The V gene is TRBV2, the J gene TRBJ2-7; no definite D call. This CDR3 region has 16 residues. CDR1 SNHLY and CDR2 FYNNEI come from the germline V gene. V lost 2 bases and J 0 bases, leaving 14 bases between the germline ends. The CDR3 spells CASSEWFGSDSYEQYF. The DNA of the CDR3 is TGTGCCAGCAGTGAATGGTTCGGAAGCGACTCCTACGAGCAGTACTTC.

This chain joins TRBV5-1 and TRBJ2-5; D is ambiguous. Trimming removed 2 bases at V and 0 bases at J, with 11 bases between. The germline V gene encodes CDR1 SGHRS and CDR2 YFSETQ. This CDR3 region has 15 residues. Here the CDR3 reads CASSLVHGNQETQYF. As DNA, the CDR3 is TGCGCCAGCAGCTTAGTTCACGGAAACCAAGAGACCCAGTACTTC. The whole variable domain, filled in from reference TRBV5-1 and TRBJ2-5, reads KAGVTQTPRYLIKTRGQQVTLSCSPISGHRSVSWYQQTPGQGLQFLFEYFSETQRNKGNFPGRFSGRQFSNSRSEMNVSTLELGDSALYLCASSLVHGNQETQYFGPGTRLLVL.

The chain uses TRBV9 and TRBJ1-3; 7 positions match TRBD1. Germline V CDR1 and CDR2: SGDLS, YYNGEE. The J segment lost 7 bases and the V segment lost 3 bases, leaving 4 bases of the junction unmatched. The CDR3 has 13 amino acids. In DNA form, the CDR3 reads TGTGCCAGCAGCGCGGGACAGATCAACACCATATATTTT. It is translated as CASSAGQINTIYF.

The V and J genes are TRBV7-2 and TRBJ2-1, with 13 bases fitting TRBD2. The CDR3 runs to 16 residues. With 2 bases clipped from V and 9 bases from J, the junction kept 7 bases outside the gene matches. CDR1 and CDR2 (germline): SGHTA, FQGNSA. In nucleotides, the CDR3 is TGTGCCAGCAGCTTAACCGGGACTAGCGGGATAGGTGAGCAGTTCTTC. It encodes CASSLTGTSGIGEQFF.

The chain employs TRBV6-5 and TRBJ2-7, with 8 bases that match TRBD2. Germline-derived CDR1 and CDR2 are MNHEY and SVGAGI. The J segment lost 4 bases and the V segment lost 9 bases, leaving 8 bases of the junction unmatched. There are 13 residues in the CDR3. This CDR3 is CASTLAGGYEQYF. For the CDR3, the DNA is TGTGCCAGTACCCTGGCGGGAGGTTACGAGCAGTACTTC.

This clone appeared a few times. The genes are TRBV6-5 and TRBJ1-2; TRBD1 matches 7 bases. Germline V CDR1 and CDR2: MNHEY, SVGAGI. J lost 6 bases, V lost 6 bases, and 10 bases had no gene match. This CDR3 is built from 14 residues. The CDR3 loop reads CASSPFRGGHGYTF. CDR3 in DNA: TGTGCCAGCAGCCCCTTCAGGGGGGGCCATGGCTACACCTTC.

The V call is TRBV19, the J call TRBJ2-5, with 7 bases identical to TRBD2. CDR3 length: 14 amino acids. Trimming took 5 bases from V and 0 from J; bases not matched to a gene: 3. Germline CDR1 LNHDA, CDR2 SQIVND (reference sequence). CDR3 in DNA: TGTGCCAGTAGTCCCCTAGCGGACCAAGAGACCCAGTACTTC. The encoded protein is CASSPLADQETQYF.

V gene TRBV6-5 combines with J gene TRBJ1-3, with D possibly matching TRBD1 (6 bases). CDR3 length: 15 residues. Germline V gene lookup returns CDR1 MNHEY and CDR2 SVGAGI. V lost 6 bases, J lost 0 bases, and 12 bases lay in between. For the CDR3, the DNA is TGTGCCAGCAGAAAAAACAGGGACTCTGGAAACACCATATATTTT. Translation: CASRKNRDSGNTIYF.

Remarks on this clone: At one of its ends the junction is not consistent with the germline gene, which may arise from a read error. The J gene is TRBJ2-5, the V gene TRBV7-7; D is ambiguous. Germline CDR1 SSHAT, CDR2 FNYEAQ (reference sequence). The CDR3 sequence is 14 residues long. CDR3 nucleotides: TGTGCTAGCAGCTTAGATGGCAGCCAAGAGACCCAGTACTTC. Its translation is CASSLDGSQETQYF.

V and J are TRBV6-5 and TRBJ1-3, with no clear D. The CDR3 contains 13 residues. V lost 11 bases to trimming and J lost 0 bases, with 11 bases between them. From germline, CDR1 is MNHEY and CDR2 SVGAGI. The DNA for the CDR3 is TGTGCCTCGTCGATAATCTCTGGAAACACCATATATTTT. It is translated as CASSIISGNTIYF.